This T cell receptor (beta chain) stems from a study of cytomegalovirus exposure and HLA in healthy donors. Study observations and caveats: As confirmed in vitro, a few CMV-associated chains were specific for CMV antigens.

Comment on this clone: As yet, its antigen is unknown.

CDR1 and CDR2 from the germline V gene are SGHRS and YFSETQ. Trimming at V came to 3 bases and at J to 5 bases, leaving 4 bases not matched to a gene. The CDR3 consists of 14 residues. PCR amplification relied on 60 Vbeta primers (plus 13 Jbeta primers). Clones were sequenced by immunoSEQ multiplex PCR, and TCRdb holds only the in-frame ones, with some missing. Altogether around 210,000 clones are present, around 80% being singletons, with the ten largest covering 0.47%. The chain couples TRBV5-1 to TRBJ2-7; 11 nucleotides align to TRBD1. The receptor was isolated from a boy between 10 and 17 years old in good health and CMV-seronegative. Sequenced sample: PBMCs. CDR3 bases: TGCGCCAGCAGCTCCGGGACAGGGGGAAACGAGCAGTACTTC. Residues: CASSSGTGGNEQYF. Drawing the rest from reference TRBV5-1 and TRBJ2-7, the complete variable domain is KAGVTQTPRYLIKTRGQQVTLSCSPISGHRSVSWYQQTPGQGLQFLFEYFSETQRNKGNFPGRFSGRQFSNSRSEMNVSTLELGDSALYLCASSSGTGGNEQYFGPGTRLTVT.